The present entry profiles one T cell receptor beta chain with its context. This sample was taken from a study of CD8 T cells in Susac syndrome. The CDR3 runs to 13 residues. Trimming took 5 bases from V and 2 from J, leaving 8 bases between them. Germline CDR1 and CDR2: LGHDT and YNNKEL (reference sequence). The RNA, about 0.5 to 1 ug, was put through reverse transcription using random hexamers. Amplification of TCR beta CDR3 was carried out by immunoSEQ multiplex PCR, which covered 54 Vbeta and 13 Jbeta segments. TCRdb redid the calling of the immunoSEQ multiplex PCR reads with MiXCR, one entry per CDR3 protein. The top ten hold 0.18% of the sample, which has some 300,000 distinct CDR3 sequences, 89% seen once. The sequenced target, TCR beta, came from blood CD8+ and CD4+ T cells. The multiple sclerosis controls were treatment-naive patients, and their relapsing-remitting disease was stable or active. Negative isolation yielded CD8+ and CD4+ T cells; FACS enriched TEMRA cells.

The sample taken for sequencing was CD8+ T cells from PBMCs. This receptor was taken from a human donor with multiple sclerosis. This chain links TRBV3-1 with TRBJ2-3; the D is unclear. The CDR3: CASSSDATDTQYF. In DNA form, the CDR3 reads TGTGCCAGCAGCTCGGACGCCACAGATACGCAGTATTTT.